This T cell receptor (beta chain) was recorded in a study of blood T cell repertoires in COVID-19. Whole-study context: Samples of COVID-19 (acute and convalescent) were obtained from the United States, Italy and Spain.

Per the authors' pipeline: Amplification from reference gene primers served as the basis for estimated nucleated cell counts. Using immunoSEQ multiplex PCR, the repertoire was profiled, and TCRdb retains in-frame clones only, with some absent. The V and J calls and clone size were taken over from that table, and D and trimming were inferred from the DNA. The sample carries around 380,000 clones, more than 70% recorded once. Individuals aged roughly 18 to 95 years were recruited from around 22 US areas. Participants were placed into cohorts based on the clinical history they reported. This clone was picked up a small number of times. This CDR3 region has 19 residues. V was clipped by 0 bases and J by 3 bases; unmatched bases: 17. In germline, CDR1 is MNHNS, CDR2 SASEGT.

The sequenced sample consisted of PBMCs or T cells enriched from blood (not recorded which). The V gene is TRBV6-1, the J gene TRBJ2-7; 7 bases are shared with TRBD1. The sequence came from a man under 40 who had recovered from COVID-19. The CDR3 DNA is TGTGCCAGCAGTGAAGCCAAAACCCAGCCTGGGACAGCCGGCTACGAGCAGTACTTC. Encoded protein: CASSEAKTQPGTAGYEQYF.